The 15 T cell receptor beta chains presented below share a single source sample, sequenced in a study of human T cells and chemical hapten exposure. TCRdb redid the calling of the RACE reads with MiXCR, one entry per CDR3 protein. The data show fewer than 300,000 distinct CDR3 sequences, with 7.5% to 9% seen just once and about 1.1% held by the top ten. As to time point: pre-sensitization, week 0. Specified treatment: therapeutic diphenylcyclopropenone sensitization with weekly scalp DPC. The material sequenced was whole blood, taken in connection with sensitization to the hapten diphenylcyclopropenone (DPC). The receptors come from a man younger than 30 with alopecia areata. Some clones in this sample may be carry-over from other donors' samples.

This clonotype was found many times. CDR3 sequence: CASSVGSLDRDGGYTF. In nucleotides, the CDR3 is TGTGCCAGCAGCGTAGGATCCCTGGACAGGGACGGCGGCTACACCTTC. This rearrangement joins TRBV9 to TRBJ1-2; 8 nucleotides align to TRBD1. Per germline, CDR1 SGDLS and CDR2 YYNGEE. The CDR3 is made up of 16 amino acids. The junction had 12 bases not matched to a gene; V was cut back by 0 bases and J by 8 bases.

CDR3: CASSYVRGLETQYF. DNA for the CDR3: TGTGCCAGCAGTTATGTCAGGGGGCTAGAGACCCAGTACTTC. The gene calls are TRBV6-5 and TRBJ2-5, with TRBD1 matching 8 bases. CDR3 length equals 14 residues. J gave up 4 bases and V 3 bases, and 4 bases lay outside the gene matches. The germline gives CDR1 MNHEY, CDR2 SVGAGI.

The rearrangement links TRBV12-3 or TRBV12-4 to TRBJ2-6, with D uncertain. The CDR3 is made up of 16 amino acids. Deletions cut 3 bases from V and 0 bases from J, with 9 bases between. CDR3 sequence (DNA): TGTGCCAGCAGTTTGGGAACCAGCTCTGGGGCCAACGTCCTGACTTTC. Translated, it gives CASSLGTSSGANVLTF.

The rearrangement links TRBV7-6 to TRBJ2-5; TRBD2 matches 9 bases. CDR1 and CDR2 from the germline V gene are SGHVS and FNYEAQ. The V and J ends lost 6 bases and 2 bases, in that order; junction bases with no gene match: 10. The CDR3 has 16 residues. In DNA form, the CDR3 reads TGTGCCAGCAGATACACAATAGCGGGGGCGCAAGAGACCCAGTACTTC. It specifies CASRYTIAGAQETQYF.

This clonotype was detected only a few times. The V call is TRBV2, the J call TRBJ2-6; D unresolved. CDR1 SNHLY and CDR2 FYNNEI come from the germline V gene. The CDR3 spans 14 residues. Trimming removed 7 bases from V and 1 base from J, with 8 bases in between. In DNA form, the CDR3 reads TGTGCCAGCAATCAGGAATCTGGGGCCAACGTCCTGACTTTC. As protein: CASNQESGANVLTF.

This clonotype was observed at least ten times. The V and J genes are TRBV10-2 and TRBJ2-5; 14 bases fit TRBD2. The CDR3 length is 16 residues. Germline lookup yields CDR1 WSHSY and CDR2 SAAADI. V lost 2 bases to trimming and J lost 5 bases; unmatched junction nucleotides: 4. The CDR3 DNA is TGCGCCAGCAGTGAGGGGGGACTAGCGGGGGTCGAGACCCAGTACTTC. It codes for CASSEGGLAGVETQYF.

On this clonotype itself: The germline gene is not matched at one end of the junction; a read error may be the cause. CDR3 DNA: TGTGCCAGCAGCCGTTTTGACCCCGGGGAGCCGTTTTTT. It yields the protein CASSRFDPGEPFF. The V and J genes are TRBV9 and TRBJ2-2; possible D gene TRBD2, 5 bases. CDR1 is SGDLS and CDR2 is YYNGEE in the germline V gene. This CDR3 is built from 13 residues.

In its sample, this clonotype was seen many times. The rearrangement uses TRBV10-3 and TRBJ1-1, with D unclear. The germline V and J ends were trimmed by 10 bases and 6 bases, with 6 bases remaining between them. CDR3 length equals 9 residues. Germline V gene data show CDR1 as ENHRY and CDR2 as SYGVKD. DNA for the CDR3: TGTGCCACCGCCGCTGAAGCTTTCTTT. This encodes CATAAEAFF.

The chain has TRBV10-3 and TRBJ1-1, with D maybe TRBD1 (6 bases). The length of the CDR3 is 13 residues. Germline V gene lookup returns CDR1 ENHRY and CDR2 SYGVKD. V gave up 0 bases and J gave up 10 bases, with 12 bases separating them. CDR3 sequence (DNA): TGTGCCATCAGTGAGTCCAGGGGCGAGGGAGCTTTCTTT. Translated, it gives CAISESRGEGAFF.

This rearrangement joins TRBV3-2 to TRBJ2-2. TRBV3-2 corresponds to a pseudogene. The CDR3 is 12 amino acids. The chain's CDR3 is CASSRGGRELFF. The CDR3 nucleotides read TGTGCCAGCAGCCGGGGTGGCCGGGAGCTGTTTTTT.

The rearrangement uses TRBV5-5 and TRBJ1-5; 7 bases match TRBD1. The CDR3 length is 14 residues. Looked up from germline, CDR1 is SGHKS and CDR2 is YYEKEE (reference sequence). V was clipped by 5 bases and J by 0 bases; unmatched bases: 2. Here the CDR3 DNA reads TGTGCCAGCAGACGACAGGGTAGCAATCAGCCCCAGCATTTT. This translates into CASRRQGSNQPQHF.

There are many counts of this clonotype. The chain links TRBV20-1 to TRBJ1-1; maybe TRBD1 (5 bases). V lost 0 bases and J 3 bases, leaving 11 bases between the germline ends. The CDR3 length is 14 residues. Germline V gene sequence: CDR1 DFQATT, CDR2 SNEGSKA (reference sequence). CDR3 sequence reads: CSARESGGDTEAFF. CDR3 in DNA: TGCAGTGCTAGAGAATCGGGGGGGGACACTGAAGCTTTCTTT.

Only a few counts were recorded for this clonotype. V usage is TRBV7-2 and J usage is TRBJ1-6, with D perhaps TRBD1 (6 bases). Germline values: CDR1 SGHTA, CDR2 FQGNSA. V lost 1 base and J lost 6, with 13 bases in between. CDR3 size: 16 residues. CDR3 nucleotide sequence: TGTGCCAGCAGCTTAGTGTGGGCAGGGGTTAATTCACCCCTCCACTTT. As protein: CASSLVWAGVNSPLHF.

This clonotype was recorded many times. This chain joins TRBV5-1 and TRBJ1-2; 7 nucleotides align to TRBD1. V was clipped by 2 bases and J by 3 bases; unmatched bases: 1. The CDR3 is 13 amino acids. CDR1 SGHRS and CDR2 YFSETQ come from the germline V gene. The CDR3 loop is CASSFQGDYGYTF. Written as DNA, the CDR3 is TGCGCCAGCAGCTTTCAGGGGGACTATGGCTACACCTTC.

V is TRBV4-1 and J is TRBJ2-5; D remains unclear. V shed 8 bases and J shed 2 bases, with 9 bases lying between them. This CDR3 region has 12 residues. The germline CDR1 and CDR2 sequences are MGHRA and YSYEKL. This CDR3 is CASATPQETQYF. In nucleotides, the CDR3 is TGCGCCAGCGCGACCCCGCAAGAGACCCAGTACTTC.